What follows is one T cell receptor (beta chain) and its context. Its antigen is undetermined. Moderately to severely active ophthalmopathy under 3 months, CAS at least 3, NOSPECS at least 4. It was on clinical symptoms, serum thyroxine, TRAb, thyroid ultrasound and orbital computed tomography that diagnosis relied. The PBMC fraction was derived from more than 8 ml of fresh peripheral blood. Amplification of TCR beta CDR3 regions used RNA transcripts. First-round RT-PCR used HTBI primers; second-round multiplex PCR followed. Each CDR3 protein gets one entry after TCRdb re-called the multiplex PCR reads with MiXCR. The table records approximately 37,000 distinct CDR3 sequences, 52% of them present only once. This entry belongs to a study of Graves' ophthalmopathy and Graves' hyperthyroidism. Findings and limits, study-wide: Sensitivity reached 85% to 90% and specificity 75% to 82% for a 13-signature model separating ophthalmopathy from stable hyperthyroidism.

The sample taken for sequencing was peripheral blood. The TCR was taken from an adult man with Graves' ophthalmopathy.

The CDR3 DNA follows: TGTGCCAGCAGCCCCGGGGGAGTCCCCTACGAGCAGTACTTC. Encoded protein: CASSPGGVPYEQYF. The gene calls are TRBV12-3 or TRBV12-4 and TRBJ2-7; D might be TRBD2 (6 bases). The V end lost 6 bases, the J end lost 2 bases, and 14 bases lay between the germline ends. The CDR3 is 14 amino acids.